This T cell receptor beta chain was recovered during a study of blood T cells in healthy people across ages. Sample-barcoded 5' priming and a J-beta primer mix drove a second PCR of roughly 7 to 11 cycles. Sequencing yielded, for each sample, at least 2.5 million paired-end reads carrying CDR3. Each CDR3 protein gets one entry after TCRdb re-called the 5' RACE reads with MiXCR. The repertoire includes some 1 million distinct CDR3 sequences, 40% to 55% of them detected once, and under 20% sits in the top ten. Whole-study findings and limits: Reliance upon unsorted PBMCs precluded definitive naive versus antigen-experienced comparison. A greater number of naive CD4+ cells and higher diversity distinguished long-lived donors from aged donors.

Germline V gene sequence: CDR1 SEHNR, CDR2 FQNEAQ (reference sequence). The V and J ends lost 5 bases and 1 base, in that order; junction bases with no gene match: 8. The CDR3 runs to 18 residues. At least 6 micrograms of total RNA were extracted per sample. As concerns this clonotype: The antigen is unknown.

This TCR came from an older woman in good health. The chain links TRBV7-9 to TRBJ2-6; 10 nucleotides align to TRBD1. Sequenced material: blood. CDR3 in DNA: TGTGCCAGCAGCCTCGGGACAGGGGTAGGATCTGGGGCCAACGTCCTGACTTTC. It translates to CASSLGTGVGSGANVLTF. Supplemented by reference TRBV7-9 and TRBJ2-6, the full variable domain reads DTGVSQNPRHKITKRGQNVTFRCDPISEHNRLYWYRQTLGQGPEFLTYFQNEAQLEKSRLLSDRFSAERPKGSFSTLEIQRTEQGDSAMYLCASSLGTGVGSGANVLTFGAGSRLTVL.